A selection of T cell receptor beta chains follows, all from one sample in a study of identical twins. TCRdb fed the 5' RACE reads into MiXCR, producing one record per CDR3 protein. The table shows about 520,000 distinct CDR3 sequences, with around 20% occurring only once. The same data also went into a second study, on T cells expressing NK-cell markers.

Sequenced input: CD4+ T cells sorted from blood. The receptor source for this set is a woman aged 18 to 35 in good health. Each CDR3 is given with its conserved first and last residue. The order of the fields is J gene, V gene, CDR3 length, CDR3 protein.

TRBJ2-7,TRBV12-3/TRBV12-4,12,CASSRGPYEQYF
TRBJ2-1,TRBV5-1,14,CASAGLAGINEQFF
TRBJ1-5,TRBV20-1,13,CSAWTGEGRPQHF
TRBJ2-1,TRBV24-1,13,CATSDSQGDEQFF
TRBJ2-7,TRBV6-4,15,CASSDFAAAGDEQYF
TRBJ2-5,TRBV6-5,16,CASSYRGQGPQETQYF
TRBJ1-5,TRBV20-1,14,CSARGPWDNQPQHF
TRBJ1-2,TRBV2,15,CASSPWQVVLYGYTF
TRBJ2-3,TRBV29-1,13,CSVAGTATDTQYF
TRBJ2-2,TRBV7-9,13,CASSLAGAGGLFF
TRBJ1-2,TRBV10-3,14,CAISESGDGGGYTF
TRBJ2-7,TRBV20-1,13,CSVPDTPSGEQYF
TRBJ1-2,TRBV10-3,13,CAIGEGQEDGYTF
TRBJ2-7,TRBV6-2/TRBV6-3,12,CASTTLYGEQYF
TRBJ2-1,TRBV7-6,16,CASSAETSATGNEQFF
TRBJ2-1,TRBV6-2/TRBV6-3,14,CASRSSGRGNEQFF
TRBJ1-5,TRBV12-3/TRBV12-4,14,CASSFGTSGQPQHF
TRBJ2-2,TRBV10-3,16,CAISDRAQMNTGELFF
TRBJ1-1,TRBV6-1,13,CASTTGAYTEAFF
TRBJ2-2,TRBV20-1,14,CSAFMASGTGELFF
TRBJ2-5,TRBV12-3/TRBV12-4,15,CASSWGGSSRETQYF
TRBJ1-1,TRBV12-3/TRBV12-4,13,CASSHRDPTEAFF
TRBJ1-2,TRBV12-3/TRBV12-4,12,CASRDRASGYTF
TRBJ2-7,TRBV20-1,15,CSAGRLSGSRHEQYF
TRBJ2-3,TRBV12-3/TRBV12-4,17,CASSYYPGTSDSDTQYF
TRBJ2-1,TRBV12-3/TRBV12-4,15,CASSLVGGSVNEQFF
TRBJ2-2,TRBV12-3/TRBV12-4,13,CASIRQGAGELFF
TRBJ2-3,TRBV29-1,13,CSVEWPGTDTQYF
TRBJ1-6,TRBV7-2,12,CASSHQNSPLHF
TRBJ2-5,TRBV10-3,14,CAISERGGQETQYF
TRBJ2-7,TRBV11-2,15,CASSFRRDRSYEQYF
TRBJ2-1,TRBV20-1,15,CSATKREGWSNEQFF
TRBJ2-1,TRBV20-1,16,CSAIERKRGNVDEQFF
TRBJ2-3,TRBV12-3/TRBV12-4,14,CASRTRSGTDTQYF
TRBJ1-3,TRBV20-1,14,CSARAAYSGNTIYF
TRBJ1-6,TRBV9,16,CASSVDMSSYNSPLHF
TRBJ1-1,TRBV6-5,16,CASSFAGLTKNTEAFF
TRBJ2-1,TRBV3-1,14,CASSRAGGINEQFF
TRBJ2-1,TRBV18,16,CASSLTPGSMYNEQFF
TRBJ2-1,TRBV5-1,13,CASRGASYNEQFF
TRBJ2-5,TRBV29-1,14,CSVEDPWGQETQYF
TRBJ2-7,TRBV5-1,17,CASSLGTPGLVSSEQYF
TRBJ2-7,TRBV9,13,CASSVFPGYEQYF
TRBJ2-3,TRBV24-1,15,CATSGGQGRADTQYF
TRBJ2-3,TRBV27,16,CASSFTVSGGFDTQYF
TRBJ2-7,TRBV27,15,CASSPLRADVYEQYF
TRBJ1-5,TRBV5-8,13,CASSLDRFKPQHF
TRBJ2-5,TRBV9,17,CASSVVGGGSIPETQYF
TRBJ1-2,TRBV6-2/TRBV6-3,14,CASTLRVGNYGYTF
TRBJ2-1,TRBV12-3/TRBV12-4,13,CASSGSVYNEQFF
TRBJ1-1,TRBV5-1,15,CASSFQGAGGTEAFF
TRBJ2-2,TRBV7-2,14,CASSFTAGVGELFF
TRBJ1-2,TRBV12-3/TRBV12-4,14,CASSPQGGNYGYTF
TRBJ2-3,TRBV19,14,CATSDRGRMDTQYF
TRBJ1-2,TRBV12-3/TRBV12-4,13,CASSTGLGYGYTF
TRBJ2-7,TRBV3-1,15,CASSQGSSGTYEQYF
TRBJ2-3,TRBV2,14,CASTPGKGGDTQYF
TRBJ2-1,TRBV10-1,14,CASSGQGLGNEQFF